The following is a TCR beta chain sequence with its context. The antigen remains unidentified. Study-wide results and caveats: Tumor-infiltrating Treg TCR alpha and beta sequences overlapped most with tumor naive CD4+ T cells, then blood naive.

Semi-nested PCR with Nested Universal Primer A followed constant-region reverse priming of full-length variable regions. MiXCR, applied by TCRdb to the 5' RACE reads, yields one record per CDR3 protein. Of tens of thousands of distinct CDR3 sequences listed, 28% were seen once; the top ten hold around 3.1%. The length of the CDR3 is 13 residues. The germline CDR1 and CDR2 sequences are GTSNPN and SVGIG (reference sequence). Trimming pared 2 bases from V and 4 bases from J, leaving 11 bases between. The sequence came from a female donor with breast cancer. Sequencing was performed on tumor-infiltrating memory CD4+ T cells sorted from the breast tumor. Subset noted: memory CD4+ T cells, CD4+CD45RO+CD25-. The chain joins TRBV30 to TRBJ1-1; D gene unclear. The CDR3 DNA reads TGTGCCTGGAGTCGCGGCAGTGGCACTGAAGCTTTCTTT. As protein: CAWSRGSGTEAFF.